Each of the 25 T cell receptor beta chains below was sequenced from the same sample in a study of blood T cells in healthy people across ages. A J-beta primer mix and a sample-barcoded 5' primer were used in a second PCR of roughly 7 to 12 cycles. Via MiXCR, TCRdb re-called the 5' RACE reads, giving one row per CDR3 protein. The sample has approximately 790,000 distinct CDR3 sequences, 62% seen once; the top ten hold around a quarter. Material: blood. These receptors originate from a man aged 30-40 years in good health.

This clonotype was counted only a few times. V and J are TRBV7-9 and TRBJ1-2, with D possibly being TRBD1 (5 bases). CDR1 and CDR2 (germline): SEHNR, FQNEAQ (reference sequence). V was clipped by 5 bases and J by 7 bases, with 11 bases between them. This CDR3 has 12 amino acids. CDR3 DNA: TGTGCCAGCAGCGCCGACGGGGGTGGCTACACCTTC. Protein: CASSADGGGYTF.

This chain uses TRBV6-6 with TRBJ1-2; D is uncertain. CDR1 and CDR2 from the germline V gene are MNHNY and SVGAGI (reference sequence). Trimming stripped 6 bases from V and 8 bases from J, with 16 bases between. The CDR3 spans 13 residues. CDR3 residues: CASSPTGQFGYTF. CDR3 bases: TGTGCCAGCAGCCCCACCGGGCAGTTCGGCTACACCTTC.

This chain connects TRBV9 to TRBJ1-2; D might be TRBD1 (5 bases). This CDR3 spans 15 amino acids. V lost 2 bases, J lost 3 bases, and 14 bases lay in between. Germline loops: CDR1 SGDLS, CDR2 YYNGEE. CDR3 in amino acids: CASSVFRPQDYGYTF. In DNA form, the CDR3 reads TGTGCCAGCAGCGTTTTCAGGCCACAGGACTATGGCTACACCTTC.

The chain is built from TRBV7-9 and TRBJ1-1, with 10 bases lining up with TRBD1. J was trimmed by 1 base and V by 5 bases; bases with no gene match: 13. CDR3 length: 18 amino acids. Germline CDR1 SEHNR, CDR2 FQNEAQ (reference sequence). As DNA, the CDR3 is TGTGCCAGCAGCCCAGGGGGGACAGGGGCCAGGGGGAACACTGAAGCTTTCTTT. It encodes CASSPGGTGARGNTEAFF.

As regards this clonotype: This sequence may be a read error, since a much larger clone differs from it by one base. The rearrangement joins TRBV4-3 to TRBJ1-4; TRBD1 is a possible D gene (5 bases). CDR1 and CDR2 from the germline V gene are LGHNA and YSLEER. The CDR3 is made up of 14 amino acids. The V end was cut by 7 bases, the J end by 8 bases, with 17 bases between. The CDR3 protein is CASTRDVFQEKLFF. The CDR3 region has the DNA TGCGCCAGCACCAGGGACGTCTTTCAGGAAAAACTGTTTTTT.

The CDR3 loop is CASSEETGSDYTF. CDR3 DNA: TGTGCCAGCAGTGAAGAGACAGGTAGTGACTACACCTTC. The gene calls are TRBV6-1 and TRBJ1-2; D may be TRBD1 (6 bases). V dropped 1 base and J dropped 10 bases, with 13 bases sitting between them. Germline loops: CDR1 MNHNS, CDR2 SASEGT. CDR3 size: 13 residues.

The V gene is TRBV6-2 or TRBV6-3, the J gene TRBJ2-4, with D possibly TRBD1 on 6 matching bases. Trimming removed 5 bases at V and 9 bases at J, with 17 bases between. Looked up from germline, CDR1 is MNHEY and CDR2 is SVGEGT. The length of the CDR3 is 14 residues. Here the CDR3 reads CASSPDRTEGIQYF. The CDR3 DNA reads as TGTGCCAGCAGTCCCGACAGGACTGAGGGCATTCAGTACTTC.

The J gene is TRBJ2-1, the V gene TRBV5-1; 8 bases are a match to TRBD1. The CDR3 length is 15 residues. V was clipped by 4 bases and J by 4 bases; unmatched bases: 7. Germline V gene sequence: CDR1 SGHRS, CDR2 YFSETQ. DNA for the CDR3: TGCGCCAGCAGCATAAGACAGGGGAATTACAATGAGCAGTTCTTC. Its translation: CASSIRQGNYNEQFF.

This clonotype came up once. The junction differs from germline at one of its ends, possibly a read error. The V and J genes are TRBV20-1 and TRBJ2-6, with D possibly matching TRBD2 (6 bases). The CDR3 length is 15 residues. Looked up from germline, CDR1 is DFQATT and CDR2 is SNEGSKA (reference sequence). DNA for the CDR3: TGCAGTGTTCAGCGGGCTTTCTCTGGGGTCAACGTCCTGACTTTC. This gives the protein CSVQRAFSGVNVLTF.

The chain has TRBV7-2 and TRBJ2-5; D unclear. The J call may be wrong; the DNA end is better matched by TRBJ2-7. Germline V gives CDR1 SGHTA, CDR2 FQGNSA. The CDR3 totals 15 residues. The CDR3 loop is CASSFGSVDAYEQYF. The CDR3, as DNA: TGTGCCAGCAGCTTTGGGTCCGTAGACGCCTACGAGCAGTACTTC.

The J gene is TRBJ2-2, the V gene TRBV6-5; D uncertain. The CDR3 is 14 residues long. Trimming pared 5 bases from V and 7 bases from J, leaving 14 bases between. Looked up from germline, CDR1 is MNHEY and CDR2 is SVGAGI. DNA for the CDR3: TGTGCCAGCAGTAATACACTATCTGGCGGGGAGCTGTTTTTT. Protein: CASSNTLSGGELFF.

This chain connects TRBV7-9 to TRBJ1-2; 7 bases fit TRBD1. Germline V lookup: CDR1 SEHNR, CDR2 FQNEAQ (reference sequence). Germline trimming cut 5 bases from V and 3 bases from J; bases unmatched to any gene: 9. The CDR3 covers 15 residues. The CDR3 DNA reads as TGTGCCAGCAGCGAACCGGGACAGCGAGACTATGGCTACACCTTC. Its protein product is CASSEPGQRDYGYTF. The whole variable domain, remainder taken from reference TRBV7-9 and TRBJ1-2, is DTGVSQNPRHKITKRGQNVTFRCDPISEHNRLYWYRQTLGQGPEFLTYFQNEAQLEKSRLLSDRFSAERPKGSFSTLEIQRTEQGDSAMYLCASSEPGQRDYGYTFGSGTRLTVV.

The table lists this clonotype with a few counts. This rearrangement joins TRBV24-1 to TRBJ1-2; the match to TRBD1 covers 8 bases. The germline CDR1 and CDR2 sequences are KGHDR and SFDVKD. The CDR3 extends over 12 amino acids. The CDR3 region has the DNA TGTGCTATACAGGGGGATAACTATGGCTACACCTTC. Encoded protein: CAIQGDNYGYTF.

This clonotype has a handful of counts. This rearrangement joins TRBV9 to TRBJ2-4; the D call may be TRBD1 or TRBD2 (5 bases each). CDR1 is SGDLS, CDR2 YYNGEE, per germline. Deletions cut 2 bases from V and 13 bases from J, with 16 bases between. This CDR3 spans 13 amino acids. In nucleotides, the CDR3 is TGTGCCAGCAGCGTCACCTCAGGGAGTGGGCAGTACTTC. It translates to CASSVTSGSGQYF.

V and J are TRBV27 and TRBJ2-7; TRBD2 matches 8 bases. V lost 2 bases, J lost 4 bases, and 10 bases stayed unmatched. The V gene's germline CDR1 is MNHEY and CDR2 SMNVEV (reference sequence). This CDR3 is 16 amino acids long. CDR3: CASSLGAGGAFYEQYF. In nucleotides, the CDR3 is TGTGCCAGCAGTTTAGGTGCGGGGGGCGCATTTTACGAGCAGTACTTC.

The CDR3 bases are TGCGCCAGCAGCCAAGATCCTGGCCGGGGGGATACGCAGTATTTT. This gives the protein CASSQDPGRGDTQYF. The genes are TRBV4-3 and TRBJ2-3; the D gene is possibly TRBD2 (6 bases). The CDR3 length is 15 residues. Germline CDR1 and CDR2: LGHNA and YSLEER. V shed 0 bases and J shed 6 bases, with 13 bases lying between them.

The chain joins TRBV28 to TRBJ2-1; D not resolved. CDR1 and CDR2 (germline): MDHEN, SYDVKM. The CDR3 is 13 residues long. Trimming cost V 5 bases and J 11 bases, with 16 bases left between them. The CDR3 here is CASSVGFRAQQFF. The CDR3 DNA follows: TGTGCCAGCAGTGTAGGTTTTCGGGCACAGCAGTTCTTC. The full variable domain, with the rest looked up from reference TRBV28 and TRBJ2-1, is DVKVTQSSRYLVKRTGEKVFLECVQDMDHENMFWYRQDPGLGLRLIYFSYDVKMKEKGDIPEGYSVSREKKERFSLILESASTNQTSMYLCASSVGFRAQQFFGPGTRLTVL.

V and J are TRBV4-2 and TRBJ2-5; 12 nucleotides match TRBD2. The CDR3 totals 19 residues. V gave up 1 base and J gave up 1 base; unmatched junction bases: 10. The germline gives CDR1 LGHNA, CDR2 YNFKEQ. CDR3 nucleotide sequence: TGTGCCAGCAGCCAAGGAGGAACTAGCGGGGGGACTCTCCAAGAGACCCAGTACTTC. Translated, it gives CASSQGGTSGGTLQETQYF.

This clonotype turned up a few times. V is TRBV6-5 and J is TRBJ2-5; 10 positions agree with TRBD2. The CDR3 is made up of 15 amino acids. The germline CDR1 and CDR2 sequences are MNHEY and SVGAGI. Trimming took 6 bases from V and 2 from J; bases not matched to a gene: 6. This CDR3 is CASRRAGGGQETQYF. The CDR3 DNA follows: TGTGCCAGCAGGAGAGCGGGGGGGGGACAAGAGACCCAGTACTTC.

This clonotype came up once. The rearrangement joins TRBV5-1 to TRBJ2-5, with D perhaps being TRBD1 or TRBD2 (5 bases each). With 0 bases removed from V and 5 bases from J, the gap between germline ends came to 23 bases. The CDR3 contains 18 residues. Germline-derived CDR1 and CDR2 are SGHRS and YFSETQ. The CDR3 protein is CASSLDISNGAKKETQYF. CDR3 nucleotide sequence: TGCGCCAGCAGCTTGGATATTAGTAACGGGGCCAAGAAGGAGACCCAGTACTTC.

This chain uses TRBV20-1 with TRBJ2-1; the match to TRBD2 covers 12 bases. The CDR3 runs to 14 residues. V trimming: 4 bases; J trimming: 13 bases; junction bases outside the gene matches: 11. Germline-derived CDR1 and CDR2 are DFQATT and SNEGSKA (reference sequence). The CDR3 nucleotides read TGCAGTGCTAACGGGGGAACTAGCGGGGGGAAACAGTTCTTC. Its protein is CSANGGTSGGKQFF.

The chain has TRBV5-1 and TRBJ2-3; D unclear. The V gene lost 0 bases and the J gene lost 6 bases, with 11 bases spanning the gap. This CDR3 has 14 residues. The germline V gene has CDR1 SGHRS and CDR2 YFSETQ. The DNA for the CDR3 is TGCGCCAGCAGCTTGGGGCGGCACGAGGATACGCAGTATTTT. It encodes CASSLGRHEDTQYF.

The chain joins TRBV6-2 or TRBV6-3 to TRBJ2-4; 8 bases match TRBD1. The end of the DNA fits TRBJ2-7 better, so the J call may be wrong. From germline, CDR1 is MNHEY and CDR2 SVGEGT. CDR3 size: 14 residues. CDR3 DNA: TGTGCCAGCAGACCTACAGGGGGACTCTACGAGCAGTACTTC. It yields the protein CASRPTGGLYEQYF.

Only a few counts were recorded for this clonotype. This chain uses TRBV6-2 or TRBV6-3 with TRBJ1-6, with D hard to call. Germline V gene sequence: CDR1 MNHEY, CDR2 SVGEGT. CDR3 length: 15 amino acids. The V end lost 0 bases, the J end lost 8 bases, and 11 bases lay between the germline ends. The CDR3 coding sequence is TGTGCCAGCAGTTACTCGAGCAGAGGAGATTCACCCCTCCACTTT. This gives the protein CASSYSSRGDSPLHF.

This rearrangement joins TRBV9 to TRBJ1-5, with unresolved D. The V and J ends lost 4 bases and 5 bases respectively, with 13 bases between them. Germline V gene sequence: CDR1 SGDLS, CDR2 YYNGEE. The CDR3 consists of 14 residues. This CDR3 reads CASSSHPSDQPQHF. The CDR3 nucleotides read TGTGCCAGCAGCTCTCACCCATCGGATCAGCCCCAGCATTTT.